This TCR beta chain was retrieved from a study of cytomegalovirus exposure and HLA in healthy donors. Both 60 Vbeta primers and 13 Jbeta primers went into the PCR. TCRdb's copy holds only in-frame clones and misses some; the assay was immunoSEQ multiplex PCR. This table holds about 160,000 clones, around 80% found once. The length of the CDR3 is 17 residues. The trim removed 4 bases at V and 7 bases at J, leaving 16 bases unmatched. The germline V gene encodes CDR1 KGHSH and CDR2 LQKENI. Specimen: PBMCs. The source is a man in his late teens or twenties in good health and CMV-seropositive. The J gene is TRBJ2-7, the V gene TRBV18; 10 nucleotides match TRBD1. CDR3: CASSLTGPGQGSWEQYF. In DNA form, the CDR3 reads TGTGCCAGCTCACTCACGGGTCCGGGACAGGGGTCTTGGGAGCAGTACTTC. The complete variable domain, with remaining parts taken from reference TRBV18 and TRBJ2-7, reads NAGVMQNPRHLVRRRGQEARLRCSPMKGHSHVYWYRQLPEEGLKFMVYLQKENIIDESGMPKERFSAEFPKEGPSILRIQQVVRGDSAAYFCASSLTGPGQGSWEQYFGPGTRLTVT.